The 5 T cell receptor beta chains in this list originate from one sample, sequenced in a study of T cell changes during pregnancy in multiple sclerosis. This table comes from immunoSEQ multiplex PCR, and its TCRdb copy is limited to in-frame clones, with some not included. The profile covers over 60,000 clones, with about nine tenths appearing a single time and about 0.7% taken by the ten largest. The sample consisted of peripheral blood, taken in the third trimester of pregnancy. These receptors originate from a female donor in good health, enrolled as a control in a pregnancy study.

Worth noting for this clone: An end of the junction differs from the germline gene, which may be a read error. Other DNA sequences in the sample encode the same CDR3. This chain connects TRBV5-1 to TRBJ1-1, with TRBD1 identical over 10 bases. Germline-derived CDR1 and CDR2 are SGHRS and YFSETQ. This CDR3 comprises 13 residues. The CDR3 DNA reads TGCGCCAGCGGGACAGGGGTAAAGACTGAAGCCTTCTTT. It encodes CASGTGVKTEAFF.

The V gene is TRBV6-1, the J gene TRBJ1-5; 8 nucleotides agree with TRBD1. This CDR3 spans 17 amino acids. Germline V gives CDR1 MNHNS, CDR2 SASEGT. V gave up 4 bases and J gave up 5 bases; unmatched junction bases: 13. The CDR3: CASSAPLGQGPYQPQHF. In DNA form, the CDR3 reads TGTGCCAGCAGTGCCCCTTTAGGACAGGGACCTTATCAGCCCCAGCATTTT.

The chain has TRBV6-5 and TRBJ2-7, with a tentative D call TRBD2 (5 bases). V shed 6 bases and J shed 5 bases, with 17 bases lying between them. The CDR3 runs to 14 residues. Germline V gives CDR1 MNHEY, CDR2 SVGAGI. CDR3 sequence reads: CASRRVLGMNEQYF. The CDR3 DNA sequence: TGTGCCAGCAGGAGGGTGCTGGGTATGAACGAGCAGTACTTC.

The genes are TRBV5-8 and TRBJ1-3; possibly TRBD1 for D (5 bases). CDR1 is SGHTS and CDR2 is YDEGEE in the germline V gene. CDR3 length: 14 residues. Trimming took off 3 bases at V and 7 bases at J, with 14 bases between the two ends. The CDR3 region is CASSWGLGRNTIYF. CDR3 bases: TGTGCCAGCAGCTGGGGACTGGGCCGGAACACCATATATTTT.

This chain uses TRBV5-6 with TRBJ1-1; D is perhaps TRBD1 (5 bases). CDR3 size: 15 residues. Germline lookup yields CDR1 SGHDT and CDR2 YYEEEE. V shed 3 bases and J shed 1 base, with 13 bases lying between them. The CDR3 nucleotides are TGTGCCAGCAGCTCTATTGACAGTACGAACACTGAAGCTTTCTTT. Encoded protein: CASSSIDSTNTEAFF.